Listed below are T cell receptor beta chains from one sample, sequenced in a study of regulatory T cells in long-lasting Graves disease. Using its own MiXCR run on the multiplex PCR reads, TCRdb lists one record per CDR3 protein. The sample holds hundreds of thousands of distinct CDR3 sequences, 20% to 25% seen once. Sequencing used peripheral blood mononuclear cells (PBMCs), obtained when the disease was refractory, from a patient treated with antithyroid drugs. These TCRs come from a female donor with Graves disease. Each CDR3 is given without its conserved first and last residue. Each record gives: V gene, CDR3 protein.

>TRBV12-3/TRBV12-4
ASSLAPQGAGGYT
>TRBV10-1
ASSESDSYNEQF
>TRBV6-1
ASGGLLNEQF
>TRBV7-8
ASSLARPLGEDTQY
>TRBV27
ASSTTRTAKNVQY
>TRBV16
ASSQSKGFSPLH
>TRBV28
ASSGGQVGTGELF
>TRBV25-1
ASSGMRERGLSTDTQY
>TRBV20-1
SALGQGNSYEQY
>TRBV4-1
ASSQRPIGANVLT
>TRBV28
ASSLHSPILGLPNTGELF
>TRBV28
ATSTIGQLNAKNIQY
>TRBV12-3/TRBV12-4
ASSLSQGHEQY
>TRBV12-3/TRBV12-4
ASSPLSTENTEAS
>TRBV27
ASSRRQDSYEQY